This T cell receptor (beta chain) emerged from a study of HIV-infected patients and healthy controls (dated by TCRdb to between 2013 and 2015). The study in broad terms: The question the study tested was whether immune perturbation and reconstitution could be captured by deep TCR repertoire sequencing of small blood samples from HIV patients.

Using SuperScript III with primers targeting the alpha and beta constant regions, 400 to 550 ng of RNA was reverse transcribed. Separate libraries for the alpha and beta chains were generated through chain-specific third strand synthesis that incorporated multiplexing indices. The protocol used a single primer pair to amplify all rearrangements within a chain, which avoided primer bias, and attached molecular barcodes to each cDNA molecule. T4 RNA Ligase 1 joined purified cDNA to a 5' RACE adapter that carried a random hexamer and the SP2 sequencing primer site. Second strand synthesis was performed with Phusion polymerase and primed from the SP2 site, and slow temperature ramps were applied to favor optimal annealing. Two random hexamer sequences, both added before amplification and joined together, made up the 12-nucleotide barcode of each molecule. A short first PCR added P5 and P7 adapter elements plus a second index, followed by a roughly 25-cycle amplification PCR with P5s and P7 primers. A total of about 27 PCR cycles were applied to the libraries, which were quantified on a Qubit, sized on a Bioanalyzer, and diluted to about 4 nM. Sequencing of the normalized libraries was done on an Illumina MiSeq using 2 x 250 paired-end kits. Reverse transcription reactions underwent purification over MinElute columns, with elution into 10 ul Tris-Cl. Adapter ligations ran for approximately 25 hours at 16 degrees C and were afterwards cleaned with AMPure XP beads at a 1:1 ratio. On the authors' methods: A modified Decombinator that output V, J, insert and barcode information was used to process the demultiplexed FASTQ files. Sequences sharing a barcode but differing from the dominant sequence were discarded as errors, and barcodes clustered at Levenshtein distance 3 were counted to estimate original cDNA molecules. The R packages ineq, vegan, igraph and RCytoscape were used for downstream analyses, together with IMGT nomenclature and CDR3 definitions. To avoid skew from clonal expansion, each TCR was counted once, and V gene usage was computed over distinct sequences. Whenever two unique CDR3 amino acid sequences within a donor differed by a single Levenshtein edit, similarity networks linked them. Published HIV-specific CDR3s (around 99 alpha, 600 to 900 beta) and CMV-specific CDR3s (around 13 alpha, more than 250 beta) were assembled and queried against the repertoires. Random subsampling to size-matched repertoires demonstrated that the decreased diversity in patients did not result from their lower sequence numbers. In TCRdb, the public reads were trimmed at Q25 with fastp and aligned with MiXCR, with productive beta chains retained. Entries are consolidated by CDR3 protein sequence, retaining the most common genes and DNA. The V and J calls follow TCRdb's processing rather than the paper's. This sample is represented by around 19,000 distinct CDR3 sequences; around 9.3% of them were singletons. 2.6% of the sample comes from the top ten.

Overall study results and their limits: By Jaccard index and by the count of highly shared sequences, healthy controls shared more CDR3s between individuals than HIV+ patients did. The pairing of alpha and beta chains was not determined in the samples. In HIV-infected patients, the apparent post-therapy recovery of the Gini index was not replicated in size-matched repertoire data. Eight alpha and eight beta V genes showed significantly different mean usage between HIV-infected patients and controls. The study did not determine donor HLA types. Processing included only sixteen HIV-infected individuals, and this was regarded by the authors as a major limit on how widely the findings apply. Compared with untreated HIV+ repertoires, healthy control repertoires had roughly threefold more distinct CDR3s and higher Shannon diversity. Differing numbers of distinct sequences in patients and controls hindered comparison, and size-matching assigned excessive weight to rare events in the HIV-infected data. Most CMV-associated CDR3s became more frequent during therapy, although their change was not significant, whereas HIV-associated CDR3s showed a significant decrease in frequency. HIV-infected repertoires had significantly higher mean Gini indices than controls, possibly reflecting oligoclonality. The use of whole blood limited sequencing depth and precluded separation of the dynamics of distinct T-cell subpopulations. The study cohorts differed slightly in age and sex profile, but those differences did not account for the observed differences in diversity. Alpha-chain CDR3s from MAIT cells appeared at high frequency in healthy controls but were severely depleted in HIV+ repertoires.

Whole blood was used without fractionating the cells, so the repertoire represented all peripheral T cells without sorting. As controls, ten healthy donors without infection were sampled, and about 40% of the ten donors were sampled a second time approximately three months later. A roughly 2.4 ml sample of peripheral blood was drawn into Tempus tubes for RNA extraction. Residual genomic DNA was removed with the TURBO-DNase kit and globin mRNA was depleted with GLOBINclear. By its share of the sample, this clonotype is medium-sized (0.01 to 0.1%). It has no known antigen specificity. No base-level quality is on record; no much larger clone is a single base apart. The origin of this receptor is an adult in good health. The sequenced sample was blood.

The CDR3 protein sequence reads: CASSYDRGVITGELFF. The DNA sequence is as follows: TGTGCCAGCAGTTACGACAGGGGGGTCATCACCGGGGAGCTGTTTTTT. The V and J genes are TRBV6-2 or TRBV6-3 and TRBJ2-2, and 9 bases in between align with TRBD1. There are 16 amino acids in the CDR3, from cysteine to phenylalanine inclusive. CDR3 DNA is the only sequence kept; it has 48 bases, read in frame from the first base. V lost 2 bases and J lost 4 bases, and the count of bases not matched to a germline gene is 5. From the germline V gene, CDR1 is MNHEY and CDR2 is SVGEGT.